The 15 T cell receptor beta chains given below trace back to one sample, sequenced in a study of cytomegalovirus exposure and HLA in healthy donors. Amplification used 60 Vbeta primers and 13 Jbeta primers. Measured with immunoSEQ multiplex PCR; TCRdb has only the in-frame clones, and not every one. In total, the table holds roughly 140,000 clones. Material for sequencing was PBMCs. The receptors were sampled from a man aged 40-49 years in good health and CMV-seronegative.

The V call is TRBV7-9, the J call TRBJ1-6; D gene ambiguous. Germline V CDR1 and CDR2: SEHNR, FQNEAQ (reference sequence). CDR3 size: 12 residues. Trimming took off 1 base at V and 9 bases at J, with 4 bases between the two ends. Written as DNA, the CDR3 is TGTGCCAGCAGCTTAGGAGTTTCACCCCTCCACTTT. Translating gives CASSLGVSPLHF.

The CDR3 protein is CASSLQPGTGGTEAFF. CDR3 bases: TGTGCCAGCAGCTTGCAACCCGGGACAGGGGGCACTGAAGCTTTCTTT. The chain carries TRBV27 and TRBJ1-1; TRBD1 matches 11 bases. The length of the CDR3 is 16 residues. The V gene end was trimmed by 6 bases and the J gene end by 4 bases; junction bases not matched to a gene: 10. CDR1 is MNHEY, CDR2 SMNVEV, per germline (reference sequence).

CDR3 sequence reads: CASSIGHGAFF. CDR3 nucleotide sequence: TGTGCCAGCAGCATCGGACATGGAGCTTTCTTT. This sequence joins TRBV7-9 and TRBJ1-1; D possibly corresponds to TRBD1 (5 bases). The CDR3 consists of 11 residues. Germline V gene data show CDR1 as SEHNR and CDR2 as FQNEAQ (reference sequence). Trimming left V 5 bases short and J 10 bases short, with 11 bases between.

This chain joins TRBV7-3 and TRBJ2-1, with D tentatively TRBD2 (7 bases). V lost 5 bases, J lost 2 bases, and 19 bases lay in between. Germline V gene lookup returns CDR1 SGHTA and CDR2 FQGTGA. The CDR3 is made up of 17 amino acids. The CDR3 DNA reads TGTGCCAGCAGCCCCACTCAAAGGGGGGGGGCCTACAATGAGCAGTTCTTC. Amino acids: CASSPTQRGGAYNEQFF.

V gene TRBV5-1 combines with J gene TRBJ2-7, with 7 nucleotides matching TRBD1. This CDR3 region has 14 residues. V dropped 0 bases and J dropped 3; count of bases not matched to a gene: 3. Looked up from germline, CDR1 is SGHRS and CDR2 is YFSETQ. The CDR3 sequence: CASSLGQGYYEQYF. The CDR3 DNA follows: TGCGCCAGCAGCTTGGGACAGGGTTACTACGAGCAGTACTTC.

This rearrangement joins TRBV6-6 to TRBJ2-2; 7 positions match TRBD1. Per the germline V gene, CDR1 is MNHNY and CDR2 is SVGAGI (reference sequence). The ends lost 11 bases at V and 6 bases at J; junction bases unmatched: 6. The CDR3 extends over 12 amino acids. The CDR3 region has the DNA TGTGCCGGCAAAGGGACAGCCGGGGAGCTGTTTTTT. As protein: CAGKGTAGELFF.

The CDR3 spells CASSARDRAYEQYF. The CDR3 region has the DNA TGTGCCAGCAGTGCAAGGGACAGGGCCTACGAGCAGTACTTC. V usage is TRBV6-6 and J usage is TRBJ2-7, with 9 bases that match TRBD1. This CDR3 is built from 14 residues. CDR1 and CDR2 (germline): MNHNY, SVGAGI (reference sequence). V gave up 5 bases and J gave up 2 bases; unmatched junction bases: 4.

This chain joins TRBV10-3 and TRBJ2-3, with 7 nucleotides matching TRBD2. V trimming: 0 bases; J trimming: 4 bases; junction bases outside the gene matches: 4. The CDR3 runs to 15 residues. Germline V gives CDR1 ENHRY, CDR2 SYGVKD. The CDR3: CAISESDAGADTQYF. The CDR3 nucleotides read TGTGCCATCAGTGAGTCGGACGCGGGAGCAGATACGCAGTATTTT.

This chain uses TRBV19 with TRBJ1-1; D is undetermined. The CDR3 runs 15 residues. V lost 3 bases and J lost 0, with 11 bases in between. Germline CDR1 reads LNHDA; CDR2 reads SQIVND (reference sequence). CDR3 sequence: CASSIGSNVNTEAFF. CDR3 coding DNA: TGTGCCAGTAGTATCGGGTCGAACGTGAACACTGAAGCTTTCTTT. The full variable domain, in which reference TRBV19 and TRBJ1-1 provide the parts outside the CDR3, is DGGITQSPKYLFRKEGQNVTLSCEQNLNHDAMYWYRQDPGQGLRLIYYSQIVNDFQKGDIAEGYSVSREKKESFPLTVTSAQKNPTAFYLCASSIGSNVNTEAFFGQGTRLTVV.

This rearrangement joins TRBV7-3 to TRBJ2-1; no clear D gene. The V gene lost 3 bases and the J gene lost 8 bases, with 14 bases spanning the gap. From germline, CDR1 is SGHTA and CDR2 FQGTGA. There are 14 residues in the CDR3. The CDR3 is CASSLVGRNDEQFF. Here the CDR3 DNA reads TGTGCCAGCAGCTTGGTAGGCAGGAACGATGAGCAGTTCTTC.

The V and J genes are TRBV6-5 and TRBJ1-1; a weak D match, TRBD1 (5 bases). The V and J ends lost 8 bases and 0 bases respectively, with 10 bases between them. The germline V gene encodes CDR1 MNHEY and CDR2 SVGAGI. The CDR3 covers 13 residues. The CDR3 DNA sequence: TGTGCCAGCGGGGGACTTCTGAACACTGAAGCTTTCTTT. The encoded protein is CASGGLLNTEAFF.

The genes are TRBV11-1 and TRBJ2-3; D possibly corresponds to TRBD1 (6 bases). Per the germline V gene, CDR1 is SGHAT and CDR2 is FQDESV (reference sequence). The V and J ends lost 4 bases and 4 bases respectively, with 15 bases between them. The length of the CDR3 is 15 residues. The CDR3 sequence: CASSSPGQTADTQYF. The CDR3 nucleotides are TGTGCCAGCAGCTCGCCGGGACAAACGGCAGATACGCAGTATTTT.

The chain employs TRBV27 and TRBJ2-7, with 10 positions matching TRBD1. The CDR3 extends over 14 amino acids. V lost 6 bases and J lost 5; bases outside the gene matches: 7. CDR1 and CDR2 (germline): MNHEY, SMNVEV (reference sequence). CDR3 loop: CASSGTGAFNEQYF. CDR3 DNA sequence: TGTGCCAGCAGCGGGACAGGGGCGTTTAACGAGCAGTACTTC.

The chain uses TRBV11-2 and TRBJ1-3; D unclear. The germline V gene encodes CDR1 SGHAT and CDR2 FQNNGV. The CDR3 has 15 amino acids. The germline V and J ends were trimmed by 7 bases and 0 bases, with 13 bases remaining between them. The CDR3, as DNA: TGTGCCAGCACCGGTTCGTATAGCTCTGGAAACACCATATATTTT. This gives the protein CASTGSYSSGNTIYF.

The chain combines TRBV5-6 with TRBJ2-2; D gene ambiguous. Trimming took off 2 bases at V and 5 bases at J, with 4 bases between the two ends. Germline V lookup: CDR1 SGHDT, CDR2 YYEEEE. CDR3 length: 12 residues. The CDR3 loop reads CASSFYTGELFF. DNA for the CDR3: TGTGCCAGCAGCTTCTATACCGGGGAGCTGTTTTTT. Drawing the rest from reference TRBV5-6 and TRBJ2-2, the complete variable domain is DAGVTQSPTHLIKTRGQQVTLRCSPKSGHDTVSWYQQALGQGPQFIFQYYEEEERQRGNFPDRFSGHQFPNYSSELNVNALLLGDSALYLCASSFYTGELFFGEGSRLTVL.